The 6 T cell receptor beta chains below were found in one sample sequenced in a study of blood T cell repertoires in COVID-19. Assay used: immunoSEQ multiplex PCR; TCRdb lists only in-frame clones, some missing. In the table there are about 260,000 clones, roughly 86% of which are singletons. Specimen: peripheral blood. Receptors were obtained from a man in his forties who had recovered from COVID-19.

The chain has TRBV30 and TRBJ2-5; the match to TRBD2 covers 7 bases. Trimming at V came to 2 bases and at J to 5 bases, leaving 11 bases not matched to a gene. The germline V gene has CDR1 GTSNPN and CDR2 SVGIG (reference sequence). The CDR3 contains 15 residues. The CDR3 DNA reads TGTGCCTGGAGTAGCGGCGGGAGTATGTCGGAGACCCAGTACTTC. Protein sequence: CAWSSGGSMSETQYF.

The chain couples TRBV19 to TRBJ2-7; 11 nucleotides line up with TRBD1. Germline CDR1 and CDR2: LNHDA and SQIVND (reference sequence). Losses at the gene ends were 6 bases for V and 6 bases for J; bases not matched to a gene: 7. This CDR3 spans 14 amino acids. The CDR3 loop reads CASSMTGTGGEQYF. The CDR3 bases are TGTGCCAGTAGCATGACCGGGACAGGGGGCGAGCAGTACTTC.

This rearrangement joins TRBV7-6 to TRBJ2-3, with D possibly matching TRBD2 (6 bases). Per germline, CDR1 SGHVS and CDR2 FNYEAQ. V lost 1 base, J lost 6 bases, and 14 bases lay in between. CDR3 length: 15 amino acids. CDR3 amino acids: CASSLGRGDLDTQYF. CDR3 coding DNA: TGTGCCAGCAGCTTAGGACGAGGGGACTTGGATACGCAGTATTTT. Full variable domain (outside the CDR3, taken from reference TRBV7-6 and TRBJ2-3): GAGVSQSPRYKVTKRGQDVALRCDPISGHVSLYWYRQALGQGPEFLTYFNYEAQQDKSGLPNDRFSAERPEGSISTLTIQRTEQRDSAMYRCASSLGRGDLDTQYFGPGTRLTVL.

The chain combines TRBV19 with TRBJ1-2, with D tentatively TRBD1 (5 bases). Between the trimmed V and J ends, which lost 5 bases and 4 bases, there was a span of 23 bases. This CDR3 is 17 amino acids long. Germline lookup yields CDR1 LNHDA and CDR2 SQIVND (reference sequence). The CDR3 DNA follows: TGTGCCAGTAGTGGCCCTCGCGGAGGAACCGGGGGCTATGGCTACACCTTC. Protein sequence: CASSGPRGGTGGYGYTF.

The chain joins TRBV2 to TRBJ2-1, with D possibly TRBD2 on 5 matching bases. The CDR3 has 10 residues. Trimming took off 7 bases at V and 8 bases at J, with 6 bases between the two ends. Per the germline V gene, CDR1 is SNHLY and CDR2 is FYNNEI. In DNA, the CDR3 is TGTGCCAGCAAGAGGGATGAGCAGTTCTTC. Amino acids: CASKRDEQFF.

J is TRBJ1-4 and V is TRBV5-3; possible D gene TRBD1, 5 bases. TRBV5-3 carries the ORF label, with uncertain function. V lost 3 bases and J lost 3, with 9 bases in between. CDR3 length: 14 amino acids. CDR3 nucleotides: TGTGCCAGAAGCTACGACAGCCCTAATGAAAAACTGTTTTTT. As protein: CARSYDSPNEKLFF.